This T cell receptor (beta chain) stems from a study of T-cell reconstitution after alpha-beta-depleted transplantation in children. This clonotype was counted at least ten times. Preparation of the TCRbeta library was carried out with unique molecular identifiers. TCRdb analysed the PCR reads with MiXCR anew, one entry per CDR3 protein. Among about 72,000 distinct CDR3 sequences, about 7% were seen once, and the ten largest hold around 2.5%. CDR1 and CDR2 from the germline V gene are SGHRS and YFSETQ. V gave up 4 bases and J gave up 3 bases, with 22 bases separating them. The CDR3 has 17 residues. This sequence originates from a human donor who donated a stem cell graft to a child with acute lymphoblastic leukemia. The chain uses TRBV5-1 and TRBJ1-1; tentative D call: TRBD1 (6 bases). This sample comprised PBMCs from the stem cell graft donor, obtained from the stem cell graft. CDR3 in amino acids: CASSRLFGGAQDTEAFF. The DNA for the CDR3 is TGCGCCAGCAGCAGATTATTCGGGGGGGCGCAGGACACTGAAGCTTTCTTT. The full variable domain, in which reference TRBV5-1 and TRBJ1-1 provide the parts outside the CDR3, is KAGVTQTPRYLIKTRGQQVTLSCSPISGHRSVSWYQQTPGQGLQFLFEYFSETQRNKGNFPGRFSGRQFSNSRSEMNVSTLELGDSALYLCASSRLFGGAQDTEAFFGQGTRLTVV.